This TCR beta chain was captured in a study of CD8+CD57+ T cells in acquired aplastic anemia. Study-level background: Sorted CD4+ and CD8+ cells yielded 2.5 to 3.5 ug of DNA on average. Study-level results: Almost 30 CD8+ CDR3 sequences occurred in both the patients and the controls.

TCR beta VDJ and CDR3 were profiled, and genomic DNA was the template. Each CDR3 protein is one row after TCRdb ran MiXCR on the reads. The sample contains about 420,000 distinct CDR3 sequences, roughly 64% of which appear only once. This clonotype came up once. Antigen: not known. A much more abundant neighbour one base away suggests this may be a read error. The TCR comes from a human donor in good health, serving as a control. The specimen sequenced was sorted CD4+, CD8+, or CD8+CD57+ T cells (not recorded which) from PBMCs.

Here the CDR3 reads CAWSGGVNAEAFF. In nucleotides, the CDR3 is TGTGCCTGGAGTGGTGGGGTGAACGCTGAAGCTTTCTTT. The chain combines TRBV30 with TRBJ1-1, with no clear D. The CDR3 has 13 amino acids. From germline, CDR1 is GTSNPN and CDR2 SVGIG (reference sequence).